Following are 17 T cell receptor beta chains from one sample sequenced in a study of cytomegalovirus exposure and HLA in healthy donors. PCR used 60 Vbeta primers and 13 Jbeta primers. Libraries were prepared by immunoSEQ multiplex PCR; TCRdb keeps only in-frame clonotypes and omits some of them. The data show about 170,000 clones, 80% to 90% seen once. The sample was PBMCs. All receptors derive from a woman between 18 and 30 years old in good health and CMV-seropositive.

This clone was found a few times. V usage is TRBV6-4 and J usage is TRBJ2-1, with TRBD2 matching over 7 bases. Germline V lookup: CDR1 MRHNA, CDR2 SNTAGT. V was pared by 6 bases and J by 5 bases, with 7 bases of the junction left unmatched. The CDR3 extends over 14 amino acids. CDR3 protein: CASSPASGDNEQFF. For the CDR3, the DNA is TGTGCCAGCAGCCCAGCTAGCGGAGACAATGAGCAGTTCTTC.

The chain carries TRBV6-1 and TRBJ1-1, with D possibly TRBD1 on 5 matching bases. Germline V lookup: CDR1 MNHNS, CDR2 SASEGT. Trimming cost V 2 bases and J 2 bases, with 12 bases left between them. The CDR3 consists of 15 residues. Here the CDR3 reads CASSERGRANTEAFF. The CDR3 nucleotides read TGTGCCAGCAGTGAAAGGGGTCGAGCTAACACTGAAGCTTTCTTT.

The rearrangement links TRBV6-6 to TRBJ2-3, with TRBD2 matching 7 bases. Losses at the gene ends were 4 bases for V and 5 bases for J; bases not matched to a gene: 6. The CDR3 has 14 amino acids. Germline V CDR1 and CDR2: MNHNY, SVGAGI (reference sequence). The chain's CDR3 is CASSLGGVGDTQYF. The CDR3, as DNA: TGTGCCAGCAGTTTGGGAGGGGTTGGAGATACGCAGTATTTT.

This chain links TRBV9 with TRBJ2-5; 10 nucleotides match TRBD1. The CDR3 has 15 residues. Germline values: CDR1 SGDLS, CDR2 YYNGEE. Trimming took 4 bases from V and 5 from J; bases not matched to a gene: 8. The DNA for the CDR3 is TGTGCCAGCAGCCAGAGGACAGGGGGATCCGAGACCCAGTACTTC. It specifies CASSQRTGGSETQYF.

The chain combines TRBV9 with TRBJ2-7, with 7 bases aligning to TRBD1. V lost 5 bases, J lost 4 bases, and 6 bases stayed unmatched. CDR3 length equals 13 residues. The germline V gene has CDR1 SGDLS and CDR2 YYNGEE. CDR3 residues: CASSPGTEYEQYF. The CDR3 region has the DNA TGTGCCAGCAGTCCCGGGACAGAATACGAGCAGTACTTC. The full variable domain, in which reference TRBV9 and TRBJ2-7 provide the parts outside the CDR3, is DSGVTQTPKHLITATGQRVTLRCSPRSGDLSVYWYQQSLDQGLQFLIQYYNGEERAKGNILERFSAQQFPDLHSELNLSSLELGDSALYFCASSPGTEYEQYFGPGTRLTVT.

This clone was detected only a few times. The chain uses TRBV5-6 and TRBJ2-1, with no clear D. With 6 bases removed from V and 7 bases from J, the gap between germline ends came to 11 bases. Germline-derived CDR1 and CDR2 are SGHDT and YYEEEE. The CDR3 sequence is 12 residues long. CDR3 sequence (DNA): TGTGCCAGCAACTTTCTGAGGAATGAGCAGTTCTTC. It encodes CASNFLRNEQFF.

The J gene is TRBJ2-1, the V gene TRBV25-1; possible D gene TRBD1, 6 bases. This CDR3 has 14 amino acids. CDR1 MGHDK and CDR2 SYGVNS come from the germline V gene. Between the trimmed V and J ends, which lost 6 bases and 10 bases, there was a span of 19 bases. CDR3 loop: CASRRTEPPGEQFF. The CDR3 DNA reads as TGTGCCAGCAGACGGACAGAACCCCCGGGGGAGCAGTTCTTC.

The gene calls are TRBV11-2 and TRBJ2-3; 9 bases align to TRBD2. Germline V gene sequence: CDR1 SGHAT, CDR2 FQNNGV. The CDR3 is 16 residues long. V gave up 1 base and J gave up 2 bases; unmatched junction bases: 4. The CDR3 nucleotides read TGTGCCAGCAGCTTAGGTCTAGCGGGGACCACAGATACGCAGTATTTT. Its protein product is CASSLGLAGTTDTQYF.

The CDR3 reads CASSLGNPRGDTQYF. The CDR3 nucleotides are TGTGCCAGCAGCTTAGGCAATCCCCGGGGAGATACGCAGTATTTT. The gene calls are TRBV7-8 and TRBJ2-3, with TRBD2 as a possible D gene (5 bases). This CDR3 comprises 15 residues. The V gene's germline CDR1 is SGHVS and CDR2 FQNEAQ. V lost 1 base and J 5 bases, leaving 13 bases between the germline ends.

The CDR3 DNA follows: TGTGCCAGCAGCGGCCGGACTAGCGGGCGATACAATGAGCAGTTCTTC. Its translation: CASSGRTSGRYNEQFF. The chain is built from TRBV5-4 and TRBJ2-1; TRBD2 agrees at 11 bases. Unmatched junction bases numbered 7, after V lost 4 bases and J lost 4 bases. This CDR3 comprises 16 residues. Germline CDR1 and CDR2: SGHNT and YYREEE (reference sequence). Full variable domain (outside the CDR3, taken from reference TRBV5-4 and TRBJ2-1): ETGVTQSPTHLIKTRGQQVTLRCSSQSGHNTVSWYQQALGQGPQFIFQYYREEENGRGNFPPRFSGLQFPNYSSELNVNALELDDSALYLCASSGRTSGRYNEQFFGPGTRLTVL.

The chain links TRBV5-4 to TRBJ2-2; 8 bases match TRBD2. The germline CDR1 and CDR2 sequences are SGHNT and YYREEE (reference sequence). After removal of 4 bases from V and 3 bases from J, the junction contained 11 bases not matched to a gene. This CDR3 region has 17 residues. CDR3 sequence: CASSPHPAGEDTGELFF. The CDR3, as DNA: TGTGCCAGCAGCCCGCACCCAGCGGGGGAAGACACCGGGGAGCTGTTTTTT.

The chain's CDR3 is CASSSVLRTGSYGYTF. The CDR3 coding sequence is TGTGCCAGCAGCTCTGTACTCAGGACAGGGAGCTATGGCTACACCTTC. The genes are TRBV5-4 and TRBJ1-2; TRBD1 aligns across 8 bases. V was pared by 3 bases and J by 4 bases, with 11 bases of the junction left unmatched. Germline V CDR1 and CDR2: SGHNT, YYREEE (reference sequence). This CDR3 comprises 16 residues.

CDR3 region: CASSIDAGGLNTEAFF. The CDR3 coding sequence is TGTGCCAGTAGTATAGATGCAGGGGGCCTGAACACTGAAGCTTTCTTT. The V and J genes are TRBV19 and TRBJ1-1; 8 bases line up with TRBD1. With V trimmed by 0 bases and J by 0 bases, 3 bases remained unmatched. The CDR3 contains 16 residues. Germline V gene data show CDR1 as LNHDA and CDR2 as SQIVND (reference sequence).

The CDR3 protein is CASSPWAGYGEQFF. CDR3 DNA: TGCGCCAGCAGCCCGTGGGCTGGATATGGGGAGCAGTTCTTC. This chain joins TRBV5-1 and TRBJ2-1; D is undetermined. The V end lost 4 bases, the J end lost 10 bases, and 18 bases lay between the germline ends. Looked up from germline, CDR1 is SGHRS and CDR2 is YFSETQ. The length of the CDR3 is 14 residues.

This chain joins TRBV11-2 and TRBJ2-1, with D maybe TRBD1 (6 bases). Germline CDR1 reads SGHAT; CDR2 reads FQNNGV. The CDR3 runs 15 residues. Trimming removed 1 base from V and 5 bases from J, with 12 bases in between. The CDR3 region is CASSLGGPLDNEQFF. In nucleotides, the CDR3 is TGTGCCAGCAGCTTAGGGGGGCCCTTGGACAATGAGCAGTTCTTC. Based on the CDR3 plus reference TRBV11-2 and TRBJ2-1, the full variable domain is EAGVAQSPRYKIIEKRQSVAFWCNPISGHATLYWYQQILGQGPKLLIQFQNNGVVDDSQLPKDRFSAERLKGVDSTLKIQPAKLEDSAVYLCASSLGGPLDNEQFFGPGTRLTVL.

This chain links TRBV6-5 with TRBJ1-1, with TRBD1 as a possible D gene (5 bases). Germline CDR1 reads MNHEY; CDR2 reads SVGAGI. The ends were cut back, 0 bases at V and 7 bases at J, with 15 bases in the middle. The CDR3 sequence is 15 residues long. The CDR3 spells CASSYSRRGEGEAFF. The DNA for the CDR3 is TGTGCCAGCAGTTACTCGAGAAGAGGGGAGGGTGAAGCTTTCTTT.

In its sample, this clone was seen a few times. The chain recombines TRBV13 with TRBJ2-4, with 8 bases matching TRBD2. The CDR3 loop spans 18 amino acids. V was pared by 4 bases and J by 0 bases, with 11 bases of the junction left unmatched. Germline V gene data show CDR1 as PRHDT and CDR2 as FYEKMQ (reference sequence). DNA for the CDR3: TGTGCCAGCAGCTGGGCGGGACTAGGAGGCCTAGCCAAAAACATTCAGTACTTC. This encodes CASSWAGLGGLAKNIQYF.